This TCR beta chain was captured by sequencing in a study of CD4 T cells in relation to SARS-CoV-2 and coronaviruses. About this clone itself: Its specificity is not known.

The germline V gene has CDR1 SGHNT and CDR2 YYREEE (reference sequence). The CDR3 totals 15 residues. V lost 2 bases to trimming and J lost 7 bases; unmatched junction nucleotides: 6. The unexposed donors gave CD4+ T cells in about 2010-2018, prior to COVID-19. CD4+ T cells were isolated from the cells after about 11 days of culture. Sequenced by immunoSEQ multiplex PCR; TCRdb stores in-frame clones only, minus some. The sample yields about 24,000 clones, roughly 76% seen once. This clonotype was sampled from a human donor in good health. The chain uses TRBV5-4 and TRBJ1-2; 12 positions agree with TRBD1. The sample taken for sequencing was CD4+ T cells from PBMCs, cultured in vitro. The CDR3 region is CASSFSGTGGFGYTF. In nucleotides, the CDR3 is TGTGCCAGCAGCTTTTCTGGGACAGGGGGCTTTGGCTACACCTTC.